This T cell receptor (beta chain) was captured in a study of CD8+ T cells in alopecia areata. The germline V gene encodes CDR1 MDHEN and CDR2 SYDVKM. V lost 4 bases to trimming and J lost 3 bases, with 12 bases between them. The CDR3 consists of 15 residues. The table lists this clone with a few counts. Sorted populations comprised CD4+ and CD8+ T cells obtained from PBMCs. Following RNA extraction, reverse transcription yielded cDNA that acted as the sequencing template. Generated by immunoSEQ multiplex PCR, the TCRdb table keeps only in-frame clones and is missing some. This sample yields around 160,000 clones, of which around 47% are seen a single time; 6% to 7% belongs to the top ten.

The sequence was collected from a human donor with alopecia areata. Specimen: CD4+ T cells sorted from blood. The chain links TRBV28 to TRBJ2-2, with D possibly TRBD1 on 6 matching bases. This CDR3 is CASSSTGKYTGELFF. The CDR3 DNA is TGTGCCAGCAGTTCCACAGGGAAGTACACCGGGGAGCTGTTTTTT.